These 30 T cell receptor beta chains came from one sample sequenced in a study of CD8 T cells in Susac syndrome. Reverse transcription of roughly 0.5 to 1 ug RNA was carried out with random hexamers. TCRdb independently ran MiXCR on the immunoSEQ multiplex PCR reads; one entry per CDR3 protein. Of approximately 270,000 distinct CDR3 sequences listed, about 94% are singletons. The sample comprised CD4+ T cells from PBMCs. All receptors come from a human donor with multiple sclerosis.

This chain connects TRBV4-1 to TRBJ1-5; TRBD1 agrees at 9 bases. This CDR3 contains 15 residues. With 1 base clipped from V and 5 bases from J, the junction kept 3 bases outside the gene matches. Germline V gene lookup returns CDR1 MGHRA and CDR2 YSYEKL. The CDR3 loop reads CASSQVQGAHQPQHF. The CDR3 DNA is TGCGCCAGCAGCCAAGTACAGGGGGCTCATCAGCCCCAGCATTTT.

The chain combines TRBV6-2 or TRBV6-3 with TRBJ2-7; D gene unclear. Trimming stripped 0 bases from V and 3 bases from J, with 12 bases between. This CDR3 region has 15 residues. The germline CDR1 and CDR2 sequences are MNHEY and SVGEGT. The CDR3 nucleotides read TGTGCCAGCAGTTACTCCTCAGGTCCCAACTACGAGCAGTACGTC. It encodes CASSYSSGPNYEQYV.

The CDR3 coding sequence is TGTGCCAGCAGCTTCTCCGGGACTAGACGTACAGATACGCAGTATTTT. Protein sequence: CASSFSGTRRTDTQYF. This sequence joins TRBV3-1 and TRBJ2-3, with 8 bases fitting TRBD2. This CDR3 spans 16 amino acids. Germline trimming cut 5 bases from V and 3 bases from J; bases unmatched to any gene: 10. Germline CDR1 is LGHDT and CDR2 is YNNKEL (reference sequence).

The chain joins TRBV9 to TRBJ1-4; a possible D gene is TRBD1 (5 bases). V dropped 3 bases and J dropped 11 bases, with 17 bases sitting between them. Germline CDR1 is SGDLS and CDR2 is YYNGEE. CDR3 length: 14 amino acids. Written as DNA, the CDR3 is TGTGCCAGCAGCGGCCGGGACCCCTCCAGTAAACTGTTTTTT. Translated, it gives CASSGRDPSSKLFF. Looking up the rest from reference TRBV9 and TRBJ1-4 gives the full variable domain: DSGVTQTPKHLITATGQRVTLRCSPRSGDLSVYWYQQSLDQGLQFLIQYYNGEERAKGNILERFSAQQFPDLHSELNLSSLELGDSALYFCASSGRDPSSKLFFGSGTQLSVL.

The chain joins TRBV18 to TRBJ1-1; D is uncertain. Per the germline V gene, CDR1 is KGHSH and CDR2 is LQKENI. Between the trimmed V and J ends, which lost 4 bases and 0 bases, there was a span of 12 bases. The CDR3 extends over 15 amino acids. CDR3 sequence (DNA): TGTGCCAGCTCACGTCGTTCCGGGGTGAACACTGAAGCTTTCTTT. Its translation: CASSRRSGVNTEAFF.

The chain links TRBV5-6 to TRBJ1-2; 9 bases align to TRBD1. Trimming at V came to 7 bases and at J to 3 bases, leaving 7 bases not matched to a gene. The CDR3 consists of 14 residues. Germline V gene lookup returns CDR1 SGHDT and CDR2 YYEEEE. The CDR3, as DNA: TGTGCCAGCCAGCGGTGGACAGGGGACTATGGCTACACCTTC. This encodes CASQRWTGDYGYTF.

The chain employs TRBV29-1 and TRBJ2-1; 9 nucleotides agree with TRBD2. CDR1 and CDR2 from the germline V gene are SQVTM and ANQGSEA. This CDR3 spans 14 amino acids. Trimming removed 4 bases from V and 4 bases from J; junction bases left unmatched: 5. CDR3 loop: CSVVSGRWYNEQFF. The CDR3 DNA sequence: TGCAGCGTTGTTAGCGGGAGATGGTACAATGAGCAGTTCTTC.

The rearrangement links TRBV20-1 to TRBJ2-7, with a possible D match to TRBD1 (5 bases). CDR3 length equals 11 residues. Deletions cut 7 bases from V and 5 bases from J, with 12 bases between. Germline V gene sequence: CDR1 DFQATT, CDR2 SNEGSKA (reference sequence). The CDR3 sequence is CSVGQGHEQYF. The CDR3 DNA reads TGCAGTGTAGGCCAGGGCCACGAGCAGTACTTC.

The sample holds a few counts of this clonotype. This chain uses TRBV12-3 or TRBV12-4 with TRBJ2-5, with TRBD1 matching over 10 bases. V gave up 3 bases and J gave up 5 bases; unmatched junction bases: 3. This CDR3 has 14 amino acids. CDR3 nucleotide sequence: TGTGCCAGCAGTTTGGGACAGGGGTCTGAGACCCAGTACTTC. Protein sequence: CASSLGQGSETQYF.

The chain employs TRBV6-5 and TRBJ1-5; D is possibly TRBD1 (5 bases). V dropped 7 bases and J dropped 3 bases, with 13 bases sitting between them. CDR1 and CDR2 from the germline V gene are MNHEY and SVGAGI. This CDR3 is built from 14 residues. CDR3 sequence: CASKQGPYNQPQHF. The CDR3 coding sequence is TGTGCCAGCAAGCAGGGACCCTACAATCAGCCCCAGCATTTT.

The J gene is TRBJ1-1, the V gene TRBV20-1; D is possibly TRBD1 (5 bases). Per the germline V gene, CDR1 is DFQATT and CDR2 is SNEGSKA (reference sequence). V lost 5 bases, J lost 4 bases, and 14 bases lay in between. This CDR3 has 13 residues. CDR3 nucleotide sequence: TGCAGTGCTGGCCTAGACAGTGCCACTGAAGCTTTCTTT. Its protein product is CSAGLDSATEAFF.

The chain recombines TRBV24-1 with TRBJ1-2, with 11 bases lining up with TRBD1. The CDR3 has 24 residues. Germline CDR1 is KGHDR and CDR2 is SFDVKD. V was clipped by 1 base and J by 4 bases; unmatched bases: 28. The CDR3 sequence: CATSDLLGQGALWIPHSLGYGYTF. The CDR3 DNA reads TGTGCCACCAGTGATTTACTTGGACAGGGGGCGCTTTGGATACCTCACTCTTTGGGCTATGGCTACACCTTC.

The rearrangement joins TRBV7-9 to TRBJ1-1; no firm D call. Trimming stripped 6 bases from V and 7 bases from J, with 12 bases between. Germline V lookup: CDR1 SEHNR, CDR2 FQNEAQ (reference sequence). CDR3 size: 12 residues. CDR3 in DNA: TGTGCCAGCAGTTCGGGTACAAATGAAGCTTTCTTT. Its translation is CASSSGTNEAFF.

The chain links TRBV9 to TRBJ2-4, with TRBD1 identical over 7 bases. The ends lost 0 bases at V and 7 bases at J; junction bases unmatched: 7. CDR3 size: 15 residues. Germline values: CDR1 SGDLS, CDR2 YYNGEE. The CDR3 DNA sequence: TGTGCCAGCAGCGTAGGGGGGACAGCCTGGAACATTCAGTACTTC. It codes for CASSVGGTAWNIQYF.

This clonotype was seen once. V gene TRBV3-1 combines with J gene TRBJ1-1; D not resolved. Looked up from germline, CDR1 is LGHDT and CDR2 is YNNKEL (reference sequence). The length of the CDR3 is 13 residues. Trimming took off 4 bases at V and 4 bases at J, with 10 bases between the two ends. DNA for the CDR3: TGTGCCAGCAGCCCTCGTAGTCTCACTGAAGCTTTCTTT. It encodes CASSPRSLTEAFF.

The chain couples TRBV3-1 to TRBJ1-6, with D maybe TRBD1 (6 bases). The V end was cut by 3 bases, the J end by 16 bases, with 13 bases between. The germline CDR1 and CDR2 sequences are LGHDT and YNNKEL (reference sequence). This CDR3 comprises 12 residues. The CDR3 reads CASSHLQGGLHF. The DNA for the CDR3 is TGTGCCAGCAGCCACCTACAGGGTGGACTCCACTTT.

The DNA of the CDR3 is TGTGCCAGCATCGGTGGCAGGGGCTTCTACGAGCAGTACGTC. Translated, it gives CASIGGRGFYEQYV. The V call is TRBV2, the J call TRBJ2-7, with D possibly TRBD1 on 6 matching bases. V lost 7 bases, J lost 3 bases, and 16 bases lay in between. The germline CDR1 and CDR2 sequences are SNHLY and FYNNEI. The CDR3 totals 14 residues.

The chain employs TRBV5-6 and TRBJ2-7; 7 bases line up with TRBD2. This CDR3 region has 15 residues. Germline V CDR1 and CDR2: SGHDT, YYEEEE. V shed 0 bases, J shed 2 bases, and the junction held 5 bases outside the gene matches. DNA of the CDR3: TGTGCCAGCAGCTTGGCCCCGACTAGCACCTACGAGCAGTACTTC. It codes for CASSLAPTSTYEQYF.

The chain employs TRBV9 and TRBJ2-1; TRBD1 matches 10 bases. This CDR3 comprises 17 residues. Germline CDR1 SGDLS, CDR2 YYNGEE. V shed 4 bases and J 5 bases; nucleotides not matched to a gene: 12. CDR3 loop: CASSPHEGGTGDNEQFF. The CDR3 nucleotides are TGTGCCAGCAGCCCCCACGAAGGAGGGACAGGGGACAATGAGCAGTTCTTC.

The chain links TRBV12-3 or TRBV12-4 to TRBJ1-6; tentatively, D is TRBD1 (6 bases). V lost 5 bases to trimming and J lost 9 bases, with 32 bases between them. The CDR3 spans 20 residues. This CDR3 is CASSPRRFPGTRLKFSPLHF. CDR3 sequence (DNA): TGTGCCAGCAGTCCGCGTAGATTCCCCGGGACAAGATTGAAGTTTTCACCCCTCCACTTT.

This clonotype is a singleton in its sample. The chain combines TRBV10-3 with TRBJ2-1; perhaps TRBD2 as D (5 bases). Germline CDR1 ENHRY, CDR2 SYGVKD. The CDR3 is 15 residues long. Trimming pared 7 bases from V and 0 bases from J, leaving 13 bases between. CDR3 in DNA: TGTGCCATCACGTGGGCAGGAGGCTCCTACAATGAGCAGTTCTTC. This encodes CAITWAGGSYNEQFF.

The chain employs TRBV24-1 and TRBJ2-3; D unresolved. V lost 5 bases to trimming and J lost 0 bases, with 8 bases between them. The CDR3 contains 14 residues. The germline V gene has CDR1 KGHDR and CDR2 SFDVKD. The CDR3 DNA is TGTGCCACCAGTGGATCTTTAAGCACAGATACGCAGTATTTT. This codes for CATSGSLSTDTQYF.

The chain has TRBV7-3 and TRBJ2-3, with TRBD2 identical over 8 bases. Germline loops: CDR1 SGHTA, CDR2 FQGTGA. Germline trimming cut 8 bases from V and 1 base from J; bases unmatched to any gene: 8. This CDR3 comprises 15 residues. The CDR3 region is CASARGGSGTDTQYF. CDR3 coding DNA: TGTGCCAGCGCCCGCGGGGGGTCGGGCACAGATACGCAGTATTTT.

This sequence joins TRBV6-5 and TRBJ2-3, with D unclear. The germline V gene has CDR1 MNHEY and CDR2 SVGAGI. Deletions cut 5 bases from V and 2 bases from J, with 5 bases between. The length of the CDR3 is 12 residues. CDR3 loop: CASSPNTDTQYF. The CDR3 bases are TGTGCCAGCAGTCCTAACACAGATACGCAGTATTTT.

The J gene is TRBJ2-1, the V gene TRBV30; TRBD1 matches 12 bases. Trimming cost V 0 bases and J 5 bases; bases outside gene matches: 8. The CDR3 consists of 17 residues. Germline V gene lookup returns CDR1 GTSNPN and CDR2 SVGIG (reference sequence). In DNA, the CDR3 is TGTGCCTGGAGTGTGAATAGGGACAGGGGGCGCCACAATGAGCAGTTCTTC. Protein product: CAWSVNRDRGRHNEQFF.

The chain combines TRBV12-5 with TRBJ2-1; D perhaps matches TRBD1 (5 bases). The CDR3 covers 16 residues. CDR1 LGHNT and CDR2 FRNRAP come from the germline V gene. With 0 bases removed from V and 7 bases from J, the gap between germline ends came to 16 bases. The CDR3 DNA reads as TGTGCTAGTGGTTTGGTACTGGGCAGGGTACGAAATGAGCAGTTCTTC. Amino acid sequence: CASGLVLGRVRNEQFF.

The rearrangement uses TRBV11-2 and TRBJ1-2; maybe TRBD1 (5 bases). Trimming cost V 3 bases and J 11 bases, with 13 bases left between them. The CDR3 contains 12 residues. Germline loops: CDR1 SGHAT, CDR2 FQNNGV. The CDR3 protein is CASSFPDKGYTF. In DNA form, the CDR3 reads TGTGCCAGCAGCTTCCCGGACAAAGGGTACACCTTC.

The chain uses TRBV5-4 and TRBJ2-5, with 7 bases identical to TRBD2. V dropped 0 bases and J dropped 6; count of bases not matched to a gene: 8. There are 15 residues in the CDR3. Germline V gene sequence: CDR1 SGHNT, CDR2 YYREEE (reference sequence). The CDR3 DNA sequence: TGTGCCAGCAGCTTGGCCGGAACGGGAGGACAGACCCAGTACTTC. It yields the protein CASSLAGTGGQTQYF. The complete variable domain, with remaining parts taken from reference TRBV5-4 and TRBJ2-5, reads ETGVTQSPTHLIKTRGQQVTLRCSSQSGHNTVSWYQQALGQGPQFIFQYYREEENGRGNFPPRFSGLQFPNYSSELNVNALELDDSALYLCASSLAGTGGQTQYFGPGTRLLVL.

This sequence joins TRBV3-1 and TRBJ2-1, with D perhaps TRBD2 (5 bases). CDR3 size: 12 residues. CDR1 is LGHDT and CDR2 is YNNKEL in the germline V gene (reference sequence). V gave up 4 bases and J gave up 9 bases, with 10 bases separating them. CDR3 nucleotide sequence: TGTGCCAGCAGCCCCGAGGGTTTTGAGCAGTTCTTC. Translation: CASSPEGFEQFF.

This chain uses TRBV15 with TRBJ2-2; possible D gene TRBD2, 5 bases. The V and J ends lost 5 bases and 6 bases respectively, with 16 bases between them. CDR1 and CDR2 from the germline V gene are LNHNV and YYDKDF (reference sequence). There are 15 residues in the CDR3. CDR3 DNA: TGTGCCACCAGCCTCAAGGGTGGAGGTTCCGGGGAGCTGTTTTTT. Translating gives CATSLKGGGSGELFF. Full variable domain (outside the CDR3, taken from reference TRBV15 and TRBJ2-2): DAMVIQNPRYQVTQFGKPVTLSCSQTLNHNVMYWYQQKSSQAPKLLFHYYDKDFNNEADTPDNFQSRRPNTSFCFLDIRSPGLGDTAMYLCATSLKGGGSGELFFGEGSRLTVL.